This T cell receptor beta chain is drawn from a study of Graves' ophthalmopathy and Graves' hyperthyroidism. Amplified TCR beta CDR3 regions were obtained using RNA transcripts as template. In the first round, RT-PCR was carried out with HTBI primers, and a multiplex PCR formed the second round. TCRdb recomputed calls from the multiplex PCR reads with MiXCR, one row per CDR3 protein. The table has over 500,000 distinct CDR3 sequences, approximately 21% seen once. This clonotype was seen ten or more times. This CDR3 contains 15 residues. Germline V CDR1 and CDR2: SGHVS, FNYEAQ. V was trimmed by 3 bases and J by 7 bases, leaving 19 bases between them.

The genes are TRBV7-6 and TRBJ2-7, with D tentatively TRBD1 (5 bases). The clonotype originates from a woman aged 18-29 years with stable Graves' hyperthyroidism. Some clones in this sample may be carry-over from other donors' samples. Sequenced material: peripheral blood. CDR3: CASSLGPIGAEEQYF. As DNA, the CDR3 is TGTGCCAGCAGCTTGGGCCCTATTGGGGCGGAGGAGCAGTACTTC.